This is a list of T cell receptor beta chains from one sample in a study of shared clonotypes between healthy human individuals. Assay: immunoSEQ multiplex PCR; the TCRdb copy retains only in-frame clones and omits some. The sample lists more than 2,000,000 clones, 85% to 95% occurring once. Sequenced sample: naive CD4+ T cells sorted from blood. These receptors were obtained from a man between 18 and 35 years old in good health. CDR3s include the opening cysteine and the closing phenylalanine or tryptophan. The order of the fields is V gene, D gene, clone size, CDR3 protein. D genes are given only for firm matches. Clone size, where shown, is once, few, many, or a class for clones that have expanded.

TRBV5-6 - - CASSSNGQKNIQYF
TRBV5-1 TRBD2 - CASSLNLYAGGQETQYF
TRBV11-2 TRBD2 - CASTLTSGFYNEQFF
TRBV18 TRBD2 - CASSPQQTSGSKTQYF
TRBV28 - - CASSPPYRGSQETQYF
TRBV9 - few CASSVDGGSYNEQFF
TRBV18 TRBD1 - CASSAGQGGETQYF
TRBV18 TRBD1 - CASSPKSPGGPTDTQYF
TRBV7-9 TRBD2 - CASSSWEREGGDEQFF
TRBV30 - - CAWSLTGYGYTF
TRBV7-8 TRBD1 once CASSFRDRVTGELFF
TRBV5-8 TRBD1 - CASTTTGVVQPQHF
TRBV6-5 - - CASSYEGTRRTEAFF
TRBV19 - - CASSIEGRGHEQYF
TRBV30 - - CASRDMNTGELFF
TRBV7-9 TRBD2 - CATSGSSQETQYF
TRBV7-9 - - CASSPGQGRAYEQYF
TRBV30 - - CAWSVRTKSQETQYF
TRBV14 - - CASSPDMGWNTEAFF
TRBV2 - - CASSTEGVTNEKLFF
TRBV6-5 - - CASSYNREAYGYTF
TRBV6-1 - - CASTAELAKNIQYF
TRBV4-1 - - CASSQENRDPNYGYTF
TRBV10-3 - - CAISPAPAEQYF
TRBV9 - - CASSVGGATNEKLFF
TRBV2 - - CASRGAGYEQYF
TRBV5-1 TRBD2 - CASSSTGTSGPPYNEQFF
TRBV6-1 - - CASRAVNTEAFF
TRBV10-3 - - CAISESSSGRRNYGYTF
TRBV19 - - CASRKGGVVSGTGELFF
TRBV25-1 TRBD1 - CASSGMTGGRSGNTIYF
TRBV9 - - CASSVGEGRNSPLHF
TRBV30 - - CAWSVGGSGYTF
TRBV4-1 - - CASSRPDRKETQYF
TRBV11-2 TRBD1 - CASSLGGTGVETQYF
TRBV27 TRBD1 - CASKATGAGTGELFF
TRBV19 - - CASSITGPGEETQYF
TRBV5-4 TRBD1 - CASSLARGGKDTGELFF
TRBV7-5 - - CARSHSGTTSYNEQFF
TRBV7-9 TRBD2 once CASSFPGGTTPYEQYF
TRBV28 - - CASRESEKLFF
TRBV19 - - CASSITGILSSGNTIYF
TRBV2 - - CASSEFRDDTGELFF
TRBV29-1 - - CSARYSGANVLTF
TRBV29-1 - - CSVDGRGSTYEQYF
TRBV19 TRBD1 - CASSRDRNQPQHF
TRBV13 - few CASSLQINYGYTF
TRBV4-1 TRBD1 - CASSQEGTGGSPLHF